This T cell receptor (beta chain) comes out of a study of CD8+CD57+ T cells in acquired aplastic anemia. Study as a whole: Isolated CD4+ and CD8+ cells, once sorted, yielded DNA averaging roughly 3 ug. Overall study results and limits: Patients and controls turned out to have approximately 29 CD8+ CDR3 sequences in common.

Genomic DNA provided the template from which TCR beta VDJ and CDR3 profiles were obtained. TCRdb independently ran MiXCR on the reads; one entry per CDR3 protein. The sample lists 200,000 to 250,000 distinct CDR3 sequences; about 59% were seen once. As to this clonotype: Its antigen remains unidentified.

Germline-derived CDR1 and CDR2 are LGHNT and FRNRAP. V lost 2 bases and J lost 6, with 10 bases in between. The CDR3 has 13 amino acids. This receptor was taken from a human donor in good health. The material sequenced was sorted CD4+, CD8+, or CD8+CD57+ T cells (not recorded which) from PBMCs. This chain connects TRBV12-5 to TRBJ1-2, with D unclear. The CDR3: CASGLRHSNGYTF. Here the CDR3 DNA reads TGTGCTAGTGGTTTGAGGCACTCCAATGGCTACACCTTC.